Presented here are 17 T cell receptor beta chains from one specimen sequenced in a study of blood T cell repertoires in COVID-19. Data came from immunoSEQ multiplex PCR; TCRdb stores just in-frame clones and leaves some out. Of tens of thousands of clones in the sample, roughly 88% were seen once. Sequencing input: peripheral blood. These receptors were taken from a human donor in a cohort sampled during active COVID-19.

On this clone itself: The junction departs from germline at one end; a sequencing error may be responsible. The chain recombines TRBV11-2 with TRBJ2-2; 11 bases are shared with TRBD2. CDR1 is SGHAT, CDR2 FQNNGV, per germline. The CDR3 loop spans 16 amino acids. The CDR3 DNA reads TGTGCCAGCAGCAGCCAGACTAGCGGGAACTCCGGGGAGCTGTTTTTT. This sequence encodes CASSSQTSGNSGELFF.

CDR3 nucleotide sequence: TGTGCCAGCAGCTCCCCCCCCACGGGACTAGCGGGAGAGGGGGAGCTGTTTTTT. This sequence encodes CASSSPPTGLAGEGELFF. The chain joins TRBV3-1 (or the pseudogene TRBV3-2) to TRBJ2-2; 14 nucleotides line up with TRBD2. V lost 5 bases to trimming and J lost 8 bases; unmatched junction nucleotides: 13. CDR1 is LGHDT, CDR2 YNNKEL, per germline (reference sequence). The CDR3 has 18 amino acids.

This clone occurred a few times. The chain carries TRBV7-9 and TRBJ1-2; D uncertain. The CDR3 runs 12 residues. V lost 1 base, J lost 4 bases, and 4 bases lay in between. Germline CDR1 SEHNR, CDR2 FQNEAQ (reference sequence). Here the CDR3 reads CASSLGAYGYTF. CDR3 bases: TGTGCCAGCAGCTTAGGGGCCTATGGCTACACCTTC. The full variable domain, rest sourced from reference TRBV7-9 and TRBJ1-2, is DTGVSQNPRHKITKRGQNVTFRCDPISEHNRLYWYRQTLGQGPEFLTYFQNEAQLEKSRLLSDRFSAERPKGSFSTLEIQRTEQGDSAMYLCASSLGAYGYTFGSGTRLTVV.

CDR3 sequence (DNA): TGTGCCAGCAGCAGAGGCGGAGGGGAGAACACCGGGGAGCTGTTTTTT. Its translation is CASSRGGGENTGELFF. The chain links TRBV21-1 to TRBJ2-2; the table names TRBD2, a call not compared with the DNA. TRBV21-1 is recorded as a pseudogene. This CDR3 contains 16 residues.

The sample holds one count of this clone. V gene TRBV6-2 or TRBV6-3 combines with J gene TRBJ2-7; 10 bases align to TRBD1. After removal of 5 bases from V and 3 bases from J, the junction contained 7 bases not matched to a gene. Germline V gene data show CDR1 as MNHEY and CDR2 as SVGEGT. The CDR3 is 15 residues long. CDR3 region: CASSRPRTGGYEQYF. CDR3 sequence (DNA): TGTGCCAGCAGTCGCCCCCGGACAGGGGGCTACGAGCAGTACTTC.

The chain employs TRBV19 and TRBJ2-7; D is undetermined. This CDR3 is built from 13 residues. The V gene's germline CDR1 is LNHDA and CDR2 SQIVND (reference sequence). Trimming removed 5 bases at V and 0 bases at J, with 8 bases between. CDR3 in DNA: TGTGCCAGTAGTCGAGCTAGCTCCTACGAGCAGTACTTC. As protein: CASSRASSYEQYF.

The J gene is TRBJ2-7, the V gene TRBV19; a weak D match, TRBD2 (5 bases). Trimming took off 2 bases at V and 4 bases at J, with 15 bases between the two ends. CDR1 is LNHDA, CDR2 SQIVND, per germline (reference sequence). The CDR3 runs 15 residues. For the CDR3, the DNA is TGTGCCAGTAGTATAAAACGGGAATCCGGGTACGAGCAGTACTTC. Its protein is CASSIKRESGYEQYF.

Comments on this clone: The sample has other DNA sequences that encode this CDR3 too. V is TRBV14 and J is TRBJ2-2, with 9 bases identical to TRBD1. Losses at the gene ends were 3 bases for V and 1 base for J; bases not matched to a gene: 3. The CDR3 is made up of 16 amino acids. Germline values: CDR1 SGHDN, CDR2 FVKESK. CDR3 nucleotides: TGTGCCAGCAGCCAGTGGACAGGGGTGAACACCGGGGAGCTGTTTTTT. It codes for CASSQWTGVNTGELFF. The full variable domain, completed using reference TRBV14 and TRBJ2-2, is EAGVTQFPSHSVIEKGQTVTLRCDPISGHDNLYWYRRVMGKEIKFLLHFVKESKQDESGMPNNRFLAERTGGTYSTLKVQPAELEDSGVYFCASSQWTGVNTGELFFGEGSRLTVL.

The chain uses TRBV6-4 and TRBJ2-2, with TRBD1 matching over 7 bases. From germline, CDR1 is MRHNA and CDR2 SNTAGT. With 4 bases clipped from V and 1 base from J, the junction kept 6 bases outside the gene matches. The CDR3 spans 16 residues. CDR3 sequence (DNA): TGTGCCAGCAGTGCTAAGGGACAGATGAACACCGGGGAGCTGTTTTTT. Protein sequence: CASSAKGQMNTGELFF.

The chain combines TRBV15 with TRBJ2-3; 9 bases fit TRBD2. The V and J ends lost 5 bases and 5 bases, in that order; junction bases with no gene match: 5. CDR3 size: 14 residues. CDR1 and CDR2 (germline): LNHNV, YYDKDF (reference sequence). The CDR3 spells CATSFGTSQDTQYF. In DNA form, the CDR3 reads TGTGCCACCAGCTTCGGGACTAGCCAAGATACGCAGTATTTT. Combining the CDR3 with reference TRBV15 and TRBJ2-3 gives the whole variable domain DAMVIQNPRYQVTQFGKPVTLSCSQTLNHNVMYWYQQKSSQAPKLLFHYYDKDFNNEADTPDNFQSRRPNTSFCFLDIRSPGLGDTAMYLCATSFGTSQDTQYFGPGTRLTVL.

This chain links TRBV5-1 with TRBJ2-5; TRBD1 might be the D (6 bases). With 6 bases removed from V and 3 bases from J, the gap between germline ends came to 12 bases. The CDR3 spans 13 residues. CDR1 SGHRS and CDR2 YFSETQ come from the germline V gene. For the CDR3, the DNA is TGCGCCAGCACCGTTAGGACAGAAGAGACCCAGTACTTC. Translation gives CASTVRTEETQYF.

The count of this clone is one. This rearrangement joins TRBV28 to TRBJ1-2; maybe TRBD1 (5 bases). Trimming pared 2 bases from V and 5 bases from J, leaving 9 bases between. The V gene's germline CDR1 is MDHEN and CDR2 SYDVKM. CDR3 size: 13 residues. CDR3: CASSLTRDYGYTF. The CDR3 DNA is TGTGCCAGCAGTTTAACCAGGGATTATGGCTACACCTTC.

J is TRBJ2-5 and V is TRBV29-1, with D possibly TRBD1 on 6 matching bases. This CDR3 has 15 amino acids. V was cut by 1 base and J by 0 bases, with 12 bases left in between. The V gene's germline CDR1 is SQVTM and CDR2 ANQGSEA. The CDR3 loop reads CSVEGTAKDQETQYF. CDR3 nucleotides: TGCAGCGTTGAAGGGACAGCCAAAGACCAAGAGACCCAGTACTTC. The complete variable domain, with remaining parts taken from reference TRBV29-1 and TRBJ2-5, reads SAVISQKPSRDICQRGTSLTIQCQVDSQVTMMFWYRQQPGQSLTLIATANQGSEATYESGFVIDKFPISRPNLTFSTLTVSNMSPEDSSIYLCSVEGTAKDQETQYFGPGTRLLVL.

The V and J genes are TRBV7-9 and TRBJ2-1; no definite D call. This CDR3 contains 12 residues. The V gene lost 4 bases and the J gene lost 3 bases, with 4 bases spanning the gap. Per the germline V gene, CDR1 is SEHNR and CDR2 is FQNEAQ (reference sequence). CDR3 nucleotides: TGTGCCAGCAGCTATAACTACAATGAGCAGTTCTTC. This sequence encodes CASSYNYNEQFF.

This chain uses TRBV6-5 with TRBJ1-5; 8 nucleotides align to TRBD1. The J segment lost 2 bases and the V segment lost 9 bases, leaving 6 bases of the junction unmatched. CDR3 length equals 14 residues. The germline CDR1 and CDR2 sequences are MNHEY and SVGAGI. Here the CDR3 reads CASRRGQGNQPQHF. The CDR3 bases are TGTGCCAGTCGGAGGGGACAGGGCAATCAGCCCCAGCATTTT.

V and J are TRBV19 and TRBJ2-7, with 7 bases lining up with TRBD1. V shed 6 bases, J shed 2 bases, and the junction held 7 bases outside the gene matches. The CDR3 is 14 amino acids. The germline CDR1 and CDR2 sequences are LNHDA and SQIVND (reference sequence). Written as DNA, the CDR3 is TGTGCCAGTAGACGACAGGGTTTCCCCTACGAGCAGTACTTC. This sequence encodes CASRRQGFPYEQYF.

The chain combines TRBV29-1 with TRBJ2-5, with D possibly matching TRBD1 (7 bases). Trimming pared 7 bases from V and 2 bases from J, leaving 20 bases between. The CDR3 sequence is 15 residues long. Germline values: CDR1 SQVTM, CDR2 ANQGSEA. CDR3 DNA sequence: TGCAGCGCCTTAGGCAGGGGGGAACCGCAAGAGACCCAGTACTTC. Its protein product is CSALGRGEPQETQYF. The full variable domain, its missing parts supplied by reference TRBV29-1 and TRBJ2-5, is SAVISQKPSRDICQRGTSLTIQCQVDSQVTMMFWYRQQPGQSLTLIATANQGSEATYESGFVIDKFPISRPNLTFSTLTVSNMSPEDSSIYLCSALGRGEPQETQYFGPGTRLLVL.